Shown below are 32 T cell receptor beta chains from a single sample sequenced in a study of T cell responses to AZD1222 COVID-19 vaccine. TCRdb keeps only in-frame clones here, not all; method: immunoSEQ multiplex PCR. The sample consists of more than 100,000 clones, approximately 90% of them appearing once. Sequenced here: peripheral blood, sampled on day 0 of AZD1222 vaccination. These TCRs come from an adult in good health.

The J gene is TRBJ2-1, the V gene TRBV7-3, with D maybe TRBD1 (6 bases). There are 14 residues in the CDR3. Germline V lookup: CDR1 SGHTA, CDR2 FQGTGA. V dropped 3 bases and J dropped 6 bases, with 12 bases sitting between them. The CDR3 DNA follows: TGTGCCAGCAGCTTCGCAGGGGTTGGCAATGAGCAGTTCTTC. The encoded protein is CASSFAGVGNEQFF. The full variable domain, with the rest looked up from reference TRBV7-3 and TRBJ2-1, is GAGVSQTPSNKVTEKGKYVELRCDPISGHTALYWYRQSLGQGPEFLIYFQGTGAADDSGLPNDRFFAVRPEGSVSTLKIQRTERGDSAVYLCASSFAGVGNEQFFGPGTRLTVL.

The V gene is TRBV11-3, the J gene TRBJ2-3; D is perhaps TRBD1 (5 bases). CDR1 is SGHNT and CDR2 is YENEEA in the germline V gene. V gave up 1 base and J gave up 4 bases, with 6 bases separating them. This CDR3 contains 13 residues. CDR3: CASSLVGADTQYF. CDR3 DNA: TGTGCCAGCAGCTTAGTAGGGGCAGATACGCAGTATTTT. Full variable domain (remainder filled in from reference TRBV11-3 and TRBJ2-3): EAGVVQSPRYKIIEKKQPVAFWCNPISGHNTLYWYLQNLGQGPELLIRYENEEAVDDSQLPKDRFSAERLKGVDSTLKIQPAELGDSAVYLCASSLVGADTQYFGPGTRLTVL.

The chain couples TRBV6-6 to TRBJ1-6, with a weak D call TRBD1 (6 bases). Trimming cost V 2 bases and J 5 bases, with 13 bases left between them. Germline V gene data show CDR1 as MNHNY and CDR2 as SVGAGI (reference sequence). This CDR3 spans 16 amino acids. The DNA for the CDR3 is TGTGCCAGCAGTTACACGGGGGCAGGGGATAATTCACCCCTCCACTTT. Its protein product is CASSYTGAGDNSPLHF.

The rearrangement links TRBV7-6 to TRBJ2-2, with 9 bases aligning to TRBD2. V trimming: 1 base; J trimming: 6 bases; junction bases outside the gene matches: 12. Germline lookup yields CDR1 SGHVS and CDR2 FNYEAQ. This CDR3 has 18 residues. In nucleotides, the CDR3 is TGTGCCAGCAGCTTAGTGTCTAGCGGGGTGTCGGGCCCCGGGGAGCTGTTTTTT. Protein sequence: CASSLVSSGVSGPGELFF.

V gene TRBV4-3 combines with J gene TRBJ2-7; D uncertain. The CDR3 is 14 amino acids. Per the germline V gene, CDR1 is LGHNA and CDR2 is YSLEER. Trimming took off 2 bases at V and 2 bases at J, with 10 bases between the two ends. CDR3 region: CASSQSTLAYEQYF. As DNA, the CDR3 is TGCGCCAGCAGCCAATCGACATTGGCCTACGAGCAGTACTTC.

This rearrangement joins TRBV14 to TRBJ1-1, with D possibly TRBD1 on 5 matching bases. This CDR3 has 14 residues. The germline V and J ends were trimmed by 2 bases and 1 base, with 8 bases remaining between them. Germline loops: CDR1 SGHDN, CDR2 FVKESK. DNA for the CDR3: TGTGCCAGCAGCCAACAGGGTGCGAACACTGAAGCTTTCTTT. It yields the protein CASSQQGANTEAFF.

The chain uses TRBV25-1 and TRBJ1-2; D is perhaps TRBD1 (5 bases). Germline CDR1 is MGHDK and CDR2 is SYGVNS. Trimming cost V 3 bases and J 2 bases, with 7 bases left between them. This CDR3 is 13 amino acids long. CDR3 in DNA: TGTGCCAGCAGTGAGGGGGACAACTATGGCTACACCTTC. Its protein product is CASSEGDNYGYTF.

The V gene is TRBV18, the J gene TRBJ1-1, with 7 positions matching TRBD1. The germline CDR1 and CDR2 sequences are KGHSH and LQKENI. V dropped 1 base and J dropped 3; count of bases not matched to a gene: 8. The CDR3 consists of 16 residues. DNA of the CDR3: TGTGCCAGCTCACCACGACAGGGCGTCGGGGACACTGAAGCTTTCTTT. Protein sequence: CASSPRQGVGDTEAFF. The full variable domain, completed using reference TRBV18 and TRBJ1-1, is NAGVMQNPRHLVRRRGQEARLRCSPMKGHSHVYWYRQLPEEGLKFMVYLQKENIIDESGMPKERFSAEFPKEGPSILRIQQVVRGDSAAYFCASSPRQGVGDTEAFFGQGTRLTVV.

This clone has just a few counts. The chain combines TRBV4-2 with TRBJ1-1, with D perhaps TRBD1 (6 bases). The V end was cut by 6 bases, the J end by 3 bases, with 17 bases between. The CDR3 loop spans 15 amino acids. Germline loops: CDR1 LGHNA, CDR2 YNFKEQ. The CDR3 DNA sequence: TGTGCCAGCAGGGGTTGGGGGCGTAGAGACACTGAAGCTTTCTTT. It encodes CASRGWGRRDTEAFF.

V gene TRBV5-4 combines with J gene TRBJ1-1; tentative D call: TRBD1 (6 bases). Trimming shortened V by 4 bases and J by 4 bases, and 20 bases separated the two germline ends. Germline V gives CDR1 SGHNT, CDR2 YYREEE (reference sequence). The CDR3 runs 16 residues. For the CDR3, the DNA is TGTGCCAGCAGCGCCGGCCGAACAGGGTTAGCCACTGAAGCTTTCTTT. Its protein is CASSAGRTGLATEAFF. The full variable domain, with the rest looked up from reference TRBV5-4 and TRBJ1-1, is ETGVTQSPTHLIKTRGQQVTLRCSSQSGHNTVSWYQQALGQGPQFIFQYYREEENGRGNFPPRFSGLQFPNYSSELNVNALELDDSALYLCASSAGRTGLATEAFFGQGTRLTVV.

The CDR3 DNA sequence: TGTGCCAGCAGCTTAAGGGGGGGACTAAGGAGTAATTCACCCCTCCACTTT. Translated, it gives CASSLRGGLRSNSPLHF. The rearrangement uses TRBV13 and TRBJ1-6; D is perhaps TRBD1 (6 bases). V lost 2 bases, J lost 6 bases, and 17 bases lay in between. This CDR3 has 17 amino acids. The V gene's germline CDR1 is PRHDT and CDR2 FYEKMQ (reference sequence).

The chain is built from TRBV19 and TRBJ1-1; D possibly corresponds to TRBD1 (5 bases). CDR1 and CDR2 from the germline V gene are LNHDA and SQIVND (reference sequence). CDR3 length: 13 residues. The germline V and J ends were trimmed by 8 bases and 0 bases, with 10 bases remaining between them. The CDR3 loop is CASLGTVNTEAFF. The DNA of the CDR3 is TGTGCCAGTCTCGGGACGGTGAACACTGAAGCTTTCTTT.

This chain links TRBV2 with TRBJ2-5; D gene ambiguous. The V gene lost 0 bases and the J gene lost 5 bases, with 10 bases spanning the gap. The CDR3 loop spans 14 amino acids. The germline gives CDR1 SNHLY, CDR2 FYNNEI. The CDR3 is CASSEALPFETQYF. The CDR3 DNA follows: TGTGCCAGCAGTGAAGCGCTGCCATTTGAGACCCAGTACTTC.

The chain carries TRBV19 and TRBJ1-2; 7 nucleotides line up with TRBD1. V gave up 5 bases and J gave up 2 bases; unmatched junction bases: 5. The CDR3 has 14 residues. Germline CDR1 is LNHDA and CDR2 is SQIVND (reference sequence). The chain's CDR3 is CASSGQATNYGYTF. The CDR3 DNA follows: TGTGCCAGTAGTGGACAGGCAACGAACTATGGCTACACCTTC.

The chain carries TRBV6-2 or TRBV6-3 and TRBJ1-2; a weak D match, TRBD1 (6 bases). Germline loops: CDR1 MNHEY, CDR2 SVGEGT. The CDR3 loop spans 13 amino acids. The V end lost 2 bases, the J end lost 6 bases, and 10 bases lay between the germline ends. The CDR3 sequence: CASSYGTSDGYTF. The CDR3 region has the DNA TGTGCCAGCAGTTACGGGACATCGGATGGCTACACCTTC.

The J gene is TRBJ1-4, the V gene TRBV10-3; D possibly corresponds to TRBD1 (6 bases). This CDR3 spans 13 amino acids. Germline CDR1 and CDR2: ENHRY and SYGVKD. Trimming pared 4 bases from V and 4 bases from J, leaving 7 bases between. DNA of the CDR3: TGTGCCATCAGTGGGACAGTTAATGAAAAACTGTTTTTT. As protein: CAISGTVNEKLFF.

This clone has just one count. This chain links TRBV10-3 with TRBJ1-4, with D perhaps TRBD1 (6 bases). The CDR3 length is 16 residues. Per the germline V gene, CDR1 is ENHRY and CDR2 is SYGVKD. V lost 2 bases to trimming and J lost 7 bases, with 17 bases between them. The CDR3 loop is CAISEPQGGDREKLFF. The CDR3 DNA sequence: TGTGCCATCAGTGAGCCTCAAGGGGGGGACCGTGAAAAACTGTTTTTT.

This rearrangement joins TRBV12-3 or TRBV12-4 to TRBJ1-1; 7 bases map to TRBD1. The CDR3 extends over 13 amino acids. Trimming took 3 bases from V and 5 from J; bases not matched to a gene: 3. The DNA of the CDR3 is TGTGCCAGCAGTTTTCAGGGGGGGACTGAAGCTTTCTTT. The encoded protein is CASSFQGGTEAFF.

V usage is TRBV6-5 and J usage is TRBJ2-1, with D unresolved. Germline lookup yields CDR1 MNHEY and CDR2 SVGAGI. V lost 8 bases and J lost 7, with 9 bases in between. This CDR3 has 11 amino acids. The CDR3 bases are TGTGCCAGCGAGCAAGTAAATGAGCAGTTCTTC. It encodes CASEQVNEQFF.

This rearrangement joins TRBV11-2 to TRBJ2-5; no firm D call. The CDR3 is 15 amino acids. Germline values: CDR1 SGHAT, CDR2 FQNNGV. The V and J ends lost 7 bases and 0 bases respectively, with 15 bases between them. CDR3 bases: TGTGCCAGCACCCTGGGTTCCGGGCACCAAGAGACCCAGTACTTC. Translating it yields CASTLGSGHQETQYF. Based on the CDR3 plus reference TRBV11-2 and TRBJ2-5, the full variable domain is EAGVAQSPRYKIIEKRQSVAFWCNPISGHATLYWYQQILGQGPKLLIQFQNNGVVDDSQLPKDRFSAERLKGVDSTLKIQPAKLEDSAVYLCASTLGSGHQETQYFGPGTRLLVL.

This chain joins TRBV6-1 and TRBJ2-1; TRBD1 aligns across 7 bases. The CDR3 covers 15 residues. CDR1 MNHNS and CDR2 SASEGT come from the germline V gene. Trimming at V came to 7 bases and at J to 0 bases, leaving 6 bases not matched to a gene. The CDR3 region has the DNA TGTGCCAGCACCATGACAGGGAGCTCCTACAATGAGCAGTTCTTC. Its protein product is CASTMTGSSYNEQFF.

The chain carries TRBV7-3 and TRBJ2-7; D assignment may be TRBD1 or TRBD2 (5 bases each). Germline V gene lookup returns CDR1 SGHTA and CDR2 FQGTGA. The CDR3 covers 13 residues. V was pared by 2 bases and J by 6 bases, with 11 bases between. DNA for the CDR3: TGTGCCAGCAGCTTATCTCTTGGGACCGAGCAGTACTTC. Encoded protein: CASSLSLGTEQYF.

The V gene is TRBV10-3, the J gene TRBJ1-2; maybe TRBD1 (6 bases). Between the trimmed V and J ends, which lost 6 bases and 4 bases, there was a span of 12 bases. Germline CDR1 reads ENHRY; CDR2 reads SYGVKD. This CDR3 has 13 amino acids. The CDR3 region has the DNA TGTGCCATCAGACCGGACAGCCGCTATGGCTACACCTTC. Its protein product is CAIRPDSRYGYTF.

The genes are TRBV6-5 and TRBJ2-3; 8 bases match TRBD2. The V gene end was trimmed by 4 bases and the J gene end by 3 bases; junction bases not matched to a gene: 6. Germline V gene data show CDR1 as MNHEY and CDR2 as SVGAGI. The CDR3 loop spans 15 amino acids. The CDR3 region has the DNA TGTGCCAGCAGTTCCCGGGGGGGCAGGACAGATACGCAGTATTTT. Its protein product is CASSSRGGRTDTQYF.

This clone has more than one count but fewer than ten. The chain is built from TRBV7-2 and TRBJ2-7, with D possibly called TRBD1 or TRBD2 (5 bases each). Per germline, CDR1 SGHTA and CDR2 FQGNSA. The CDR3 is made up of 15 amino acids. V was pared by 2 bases and J by 3 bases, with 14 bases between. The chain's CDR3 is CASSLYLRDGYEQYF. The CDR3, as DNA: TGTGCCAGCAGCTTATATTTACGGGACGGCTACGAGCAGTACTTC.

V and J are TRBV5-1 and TRBJ2-3; D possibly uses TRBD1 or TRBD2 (5 bases each). CDR1 and CDR2 from the germline V gene are SGHRS and YFSETQ. This CDR3 has 15 amino acids. The V gene lost 2 bases and the J gene lost 6 bases, with 16 bases spanning the gap. CDR3 residues: CASSFFGTPRDTQYF. The CDR3 coding sequence is TGCGCCAGCAGCTTTTTTGGGACCCCGAGGGATACGCAGTATTTT. Filled out from reference TRBV5-1 and TRBJ2-3, the complete variable domain reads KAGVTQTPRYLIKTRGQQVTLSCSPISGHRSVSWYQQTPGQGLQFLFEYFSETQRNKGNFPGRFSGRQFSNSRSEMNVSTLELGDSALYLCASSFFGTPRDTQYFGPGTRLTVL.

The V call is TRBV27, the J call TRBJ1-4; 7 bases line up with TRBD1. The CDR3 loop spans 16 amino acids. V dropped 6 bases and J dropped 8; count of bases not matched to a gene: 15. Germline assignment: CDR1 MNHEY and CDR2 SMNVEV (reference sequence). DNA of the CDR3: TGTGCCAGCAGCCCCGGGACAGTGCCCCCGAGGGAAAAACTGTTTTTT. This codes for CASSPGTVPPREKLFF.

The V and J genes are TRBV6-1 and TRBJ2-5; a possible D gene is TRBD2 (6 bases). CDR3 size: 15 residues. Trimming took 3 bases from V and 5 from J, leaving 16 bases between them. Per germline, CDR1 MNHNS and CDR2 SASEGT. Here the CDR3 reads CASSDSAGSSETQYF. CDR3 nucleotides: TGTGCCAGCAGTGATTCGGCCGGGAGCTCGGAGACCCAGTACTTC.

V usage is TRBV10-1 and J usage is TRBJ2-7; TRBD2 aligns across 11 bases. CDR1 WNHNN and CDR2 SYGVQD come from the germline V gene (reference sequence). V trimming: 7 bases; J trimming: 2 bases; junction bases outside the gene matches: 7. CDR3 length: 15 amino acids. CDR3 amino acids: CASTSSGGPAYEQYF. CDR3 nucleotide sequence: TGCGCCAGCACGTCTAGCGGGGGGCCCGCCTACGAGCAGTACTTC.

This clone was counted only a few times. The chain recombines TRBV3-1 (or the pseudogene TRBV3-2) with TRBJ2-3; 14 nucleotides match TRBD2. The CDR3 extends over 16 amino acids. The germline gives CDR1 LGHDT, CDR2 YNNKEL (reference sequence). Trimming at V came to 2 bases and at J to 8 bases, leaving 6 bases not matched to a gene. CDR3 coding DNA: TGTGCCAGCAGCCAAACCGGGACTAGCGGGGGCAGTACGCAGTATTTT. It codes for CASSQTGTSGGSTQYF.

The chain combines TRBV6-1 with TRBJ2-3; 13 bases are a match to TRBD2. CDR3 size: 15 residues. The V and J ends lost 2 bases and 4 bases, in that order; junction bases with no gene match: 0. Germline CDR1 and CDR2: MNHNS and SASEGT. As DNA, the CDR3 is TGTGCCAGCAGTGAAACTAGCGGGGGGGCAGATACGCAGTATTTT. This codes for CASSETSGGADTQYF.

V is TRBV7-6 and J is TRBJ1-5, with D possibly TRBD1 on 5 matching bases. The CDR3 loop spans 17 amino acids. Germline CDR1 SGHVS, CDR2 FNYEAQ. Trimming took 1 base from V and 0 from J, leaving 13 bases between them. The CDR3 reads CASSLDPGRYSNQPQHF. DNA for the CDR3: TGTGCCAGCAGCTTAGACCCGGGGCGTTATAGCAATCAGCCCCAGCATTTT.